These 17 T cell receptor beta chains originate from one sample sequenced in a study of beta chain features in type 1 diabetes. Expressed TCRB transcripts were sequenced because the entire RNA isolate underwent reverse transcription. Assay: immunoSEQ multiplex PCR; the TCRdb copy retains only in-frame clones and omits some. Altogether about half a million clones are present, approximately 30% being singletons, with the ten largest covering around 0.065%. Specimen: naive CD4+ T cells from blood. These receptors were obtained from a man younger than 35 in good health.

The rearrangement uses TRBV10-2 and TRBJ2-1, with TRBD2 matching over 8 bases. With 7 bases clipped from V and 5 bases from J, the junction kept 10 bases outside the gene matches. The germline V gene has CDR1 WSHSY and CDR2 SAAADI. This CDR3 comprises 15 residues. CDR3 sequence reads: CASTRREVGNNEQFF. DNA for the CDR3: TGCGCCAGCACGCGGCGGGAGGTTGGGAACAATGAGCAGTTCTTC.

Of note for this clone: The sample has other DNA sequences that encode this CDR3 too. The CDR3 DNA sequence: TGCGCCAGCAGCTTGGGACAGGGAGAGACCCAGTACTTC. Translated, it gives CASSLGQGETQYF. The rearrangement joins TRBV5-1 to TRBJ2-5; 7 positions match TRBD1. The CDR3 extends over 13 amino acids. The germline gives CDR1 SGHRS, CDR2 YFSETQ. V was clipped by 0 bases and J by 4 bases; unmatched bases: 0.

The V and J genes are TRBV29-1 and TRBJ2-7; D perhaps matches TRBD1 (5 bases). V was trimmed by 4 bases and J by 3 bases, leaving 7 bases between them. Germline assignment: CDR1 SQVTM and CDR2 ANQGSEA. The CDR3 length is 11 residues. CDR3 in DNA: TGCAGCGTTGGACAGTTCTACGAGCAGTACTTC. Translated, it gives CSVGQFYEQYF.

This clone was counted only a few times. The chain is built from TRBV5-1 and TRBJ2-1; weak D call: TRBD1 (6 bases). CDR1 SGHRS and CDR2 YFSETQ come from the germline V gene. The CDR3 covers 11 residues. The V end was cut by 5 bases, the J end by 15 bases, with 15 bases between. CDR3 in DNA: TGCGCCAGCAGGGCAGGGGCCAGGCTGTTCTTC. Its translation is CASRAGARLFF.

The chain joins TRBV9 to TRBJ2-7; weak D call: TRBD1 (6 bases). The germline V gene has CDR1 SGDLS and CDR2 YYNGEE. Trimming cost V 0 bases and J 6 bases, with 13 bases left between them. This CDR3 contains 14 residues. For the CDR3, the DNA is TGTGCCAGCAGCGTAGCTATGGGGGCAGGCGAGCAGTACTTC. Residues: CASSVAMGAGEQYF.

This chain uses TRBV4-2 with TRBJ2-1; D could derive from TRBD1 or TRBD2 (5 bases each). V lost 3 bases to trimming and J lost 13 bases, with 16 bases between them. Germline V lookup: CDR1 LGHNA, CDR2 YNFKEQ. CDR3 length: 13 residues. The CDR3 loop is CASSHEYRDRQFF. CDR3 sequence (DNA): TGTGCCAGCAGCCATGAATACCGGGACCGCCAGTTCTTC.

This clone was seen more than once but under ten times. Here the CDR3 reads CASSLGTTVSYEQYF. CDR3 DNA sequence: TGTGCCAGCAGCTTAGGAACGACTGTCTCCTACGAGCAGTACTTC. The rearrangement uses TRBV7-2 and TRBJ2-7, with no clear D. V lost 1 base to trimming and J lost 0 bases, with 10 bases between them. CDR1 is SGHTA and CDR2 is FQGNSA in the germline V gene. The CDR3 sequence is 15 residues long.

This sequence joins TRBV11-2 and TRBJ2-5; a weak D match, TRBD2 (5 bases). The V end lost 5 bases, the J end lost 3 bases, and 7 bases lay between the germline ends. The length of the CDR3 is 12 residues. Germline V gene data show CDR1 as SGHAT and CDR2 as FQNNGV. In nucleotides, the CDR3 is TGTGCCAGCAGCCGGACTGAAGAGACCCAGTACTTC. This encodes CASSRTEETQYF.

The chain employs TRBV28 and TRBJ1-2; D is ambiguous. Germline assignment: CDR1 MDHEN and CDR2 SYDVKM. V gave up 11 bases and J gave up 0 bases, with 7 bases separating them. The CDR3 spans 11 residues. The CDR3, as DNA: TGTGCCTCGGGGACTAACTATGGCTACACCTTC. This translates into CASGTNYGYTF.

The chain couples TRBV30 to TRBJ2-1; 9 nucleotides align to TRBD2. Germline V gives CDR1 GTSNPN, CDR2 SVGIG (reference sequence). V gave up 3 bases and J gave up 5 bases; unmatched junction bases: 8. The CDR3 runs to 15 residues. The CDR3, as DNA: TGTGCCTGGAGCCTCATGGCGGGAGGGCACAATGAGCAGTTCTTC. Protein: CAWSLMAGGHNEQFF.

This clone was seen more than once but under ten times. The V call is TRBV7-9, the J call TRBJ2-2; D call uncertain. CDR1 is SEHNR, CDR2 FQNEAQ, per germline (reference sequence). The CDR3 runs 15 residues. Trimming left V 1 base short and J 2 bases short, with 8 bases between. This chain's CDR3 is CASSLVAENTGELFF. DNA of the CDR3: TGTGCCAGCAGCTTAGTAGCCGAAAACACCGGGGAGCTGTTTTTT.

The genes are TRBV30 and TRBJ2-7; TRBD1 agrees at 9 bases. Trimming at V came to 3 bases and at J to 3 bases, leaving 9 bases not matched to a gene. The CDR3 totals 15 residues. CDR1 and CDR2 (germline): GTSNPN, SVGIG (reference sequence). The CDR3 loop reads CAWRPPGQGNYEQYF. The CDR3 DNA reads TGTGCCTGGAGGCCACCGGGACAGGGCAACTACGAGCAGTACTTC.

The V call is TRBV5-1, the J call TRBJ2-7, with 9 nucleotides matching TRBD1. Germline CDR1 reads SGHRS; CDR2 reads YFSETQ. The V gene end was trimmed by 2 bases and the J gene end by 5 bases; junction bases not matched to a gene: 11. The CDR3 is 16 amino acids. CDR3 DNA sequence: TGCGCCAGCAGCTTTATTAAGACGGGACAGGGCAACGAGCAGTACTTC. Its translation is CASSFIKTGQGNEQYF.

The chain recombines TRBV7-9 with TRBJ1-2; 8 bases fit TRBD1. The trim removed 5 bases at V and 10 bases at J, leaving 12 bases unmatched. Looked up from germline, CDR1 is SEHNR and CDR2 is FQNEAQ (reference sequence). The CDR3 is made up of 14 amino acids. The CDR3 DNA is TGTGCCAGCAGCCCTTCCGGGACAGGTTTTTTCTACACCTTC. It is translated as CASSPSGTGFFYTF.

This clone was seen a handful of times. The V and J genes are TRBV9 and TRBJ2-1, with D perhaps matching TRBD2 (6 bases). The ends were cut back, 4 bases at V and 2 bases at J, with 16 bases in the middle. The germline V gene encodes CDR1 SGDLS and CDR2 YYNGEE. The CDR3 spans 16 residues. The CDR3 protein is CASSLTRRGTYNEQFF. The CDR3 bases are TGTGCCAGCAGCCTCACGCGGCGGGGAACCTACAATGAGCAGTTCTTC.

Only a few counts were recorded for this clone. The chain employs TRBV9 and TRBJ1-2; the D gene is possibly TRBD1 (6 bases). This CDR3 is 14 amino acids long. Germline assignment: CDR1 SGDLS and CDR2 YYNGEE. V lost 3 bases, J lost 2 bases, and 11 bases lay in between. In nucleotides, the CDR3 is TGTGCCAGCAGCGCCTTAACAGGGAACTATGGCTACACCTTC. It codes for CASSALTGNYGYTF.

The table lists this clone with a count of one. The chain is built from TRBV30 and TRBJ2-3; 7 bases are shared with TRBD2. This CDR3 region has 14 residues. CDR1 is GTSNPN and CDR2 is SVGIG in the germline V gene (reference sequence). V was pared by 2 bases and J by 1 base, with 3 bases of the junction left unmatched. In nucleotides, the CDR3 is TGTGCCTGGAGTACCGGGAGGCGCACAGATACGCAGTATTTT. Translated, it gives CAWSTGRRTDTQYF.